Presented here are 11 T cell receptor beta chains from one specimen sequenced in a study of blood T cell repertoires in COVID-19. The data were produced by immunoSEQ multiplex PCR, yet TCRdb's version contains in-frame clones alone and is incomplete. The sample consists of 200,000 to 300,000 clones, 88% of them appearing once. Material: peripheral blood. The receptors shown here come from a woman in her twenties or thirties with COVID-19, enrolled during active disease.

The chain uses TRBV5-1 and TRBJ2-7, with TRBD2 matching over 9 bases. V lost 1 base, J lost 5 bases, and 7 bases stayed unmatched. Germline V CDR1 and CDR2: SGHRS, YFSETQ. The CDR3 contains 15 residues. Here the CDR3 DNA reads TGCGCCAGCAGCTTGCGCGCGGGGGGGCAAAACGAGCAGTACTTC. Encoded protein: CASSLRAGGQNEQYF.

This chain links TRBV5-6 with TRBJ1-4; maybe TRBD1 (6 bases). This CDR3 region has 11 residues. V shed 0 bases and J shed 15 bases, with 9 bases lying between them. CDR1 is SGHDT, CDR2 YYEEEE, per germline. CDR3 region: CASSLGTVMFF. CDR3 in DNA: TGTGCCAGCAGCTTGGGGACAGTGATGTTTTTT.

The genes are TRBV7-8 and TRBJ1-1; 8 bases are shared with TRBD1. CDR1 is SGHVS, CDR2 FQNEAQ, per germline. Germline trimming cut 3 bases from V and 8 bases from J; bases unmatched to any gene: 8. The CDR3 is 14 amino acids. CDR3 residues: CASSLTPRDREAFF. In DNA, the CDR3 is TGTGCCAGCAGCTTGACTCCTCGGGACAGGGAAGCTTTCTTT.

The V gene is TRBV30, the J gene TRBJ1-5, with 8 bases lining up with TRBD1. The CDR3 loop spans 15 amino acids. J lost 5 bases, V lost 2 bases, and 8 bases had no gene match. CDR1 is GTSNPN and CDR2 is SVGIG in the germline V gene (reference sequence). The CDR3 loop reads CAWSPGQGTDQPQHF. The CDR3 DNA is TGTGCCTGGAGTCCAGGACAGGGCACCGATCAGCCCCAGCATTTT.

The chain joins TRBV5-4 to TRBJ1-1, with D possibly TRBD1 on 6 matching bases. The CDR3 extends over 15 amino acids. From germline, CDR1 is SGHNT and CDR2 YYREEE (reference sequence). V shed 3 bases and J shed 0 bases, with 12 bases lying between them. The CDR3 loop reads CASSSGSGVNTEAFF. For the CDR3, the DNA is TGTGCCAGCAGCTCAGGTTCAGGGGTGAACACTGAAGCTTTCTTT.

The chain recombines TRBV7-8 with TRBJ2-7, with 9 bases that match TRBD1. Trimming took 1 base from V and 3 from J; bases not matched to a gene: 7. Germline values: CDR1 SGHVS, CDR2 FQNEAQ. The CDR3 spans 16 residues. The DNA of the CDR3 is TGTGCCAGCAGCTTAGTGCCGGGACAGGGAATCTACGAGCAGTACTTC. As protein: CASSLVPGQGIYEQYF.

The chain combines TRBV4-3 with TRBJ2-5; possible D gene TRBD1, 6 bases. The length of the CDR3 is 13 residues. The V end was cut by 4 bases, the J end by 3 bases, with 9 bases between. From germline, CDR1 is LGHNA and CDR2 YSLEER. CDR3 sequence (DNA): TGCGCCAGCAGCCTAAACAGGGAAGAGACCCAGTACTTC. Protein: CASSLNREETQYF.

The chain joins TRBV7-2 to TRBJ1-2; maybe TRBD1 (5 bases). Germline loops: CDR1 SGHTA, CDR2 FQGNSA. Trimming cost V 8 bases and J 4 bases, with 23 bases left between them. The CDR3 extends over 16 amino acids. CDR3 nucleotide sequence: TGTGCCAGCTTCAGTAGGGGAGGGGAGGGGACCTATGGCTACACCTTC. Amino acid sequence: CASFSRGGEGTYGYTF.

This chain joins TRBV7-2 and TRBJ2-4; 8 nucleotides agree with TRBD2. The CDR3 covers 16 residues. V was pared by 5 bases and J by 3 bases, with 9 bases of the junction left unmatched. The germline V gene encodes CDR1 SGHTA and CDR2 FQGNSA. For the CDR3, the DNA is TGTGCCAGCAGCAACACGGGGGGGTTTGGCAAAAACATTCAGTACTTC. Protein sequence: CASSNTGGFGKNIQYF.

The chain combines TRBV18 with TRBJ2-2; tentatively, D is TRBD2 (6 bases). Per germline, CDR1 KGHSH and CDR2 LQKENI. V was shortened by 5 bases and J by 0 bases, with 10 bases between the two germline ends. The CDR3 runs to 15 residues. This CDR3 reads CASSTGLANTGELFF. The CDR3 DNA reads TGTGCCAGCTCAACGGGACTCGCGAACACCGGGGAGCTGTTTTTT.

This clone was recorded only once. The rearrangement links TRBV10-1 to TRBJ2-1; 7 positions match TRBD1. V was pared by 4 bases and J by 8 bases, with 5 bases of the junction left unmatched. CDR1 is WNHNN, CDR2 SYGVQD, per germline (reference sequence). This CDR3 has 13 residues. CDR3 sequence reads: CASSGQGVDEQFF. The CDR3 region has the DNA TGCGCCAGCAGTGGACAGGGTGTCGATGAGCAGTTCTTC.